The 11 T cell receptor beta chains below all came from one sample that was sequenced in a study of CD8+CD57+ T cells in acquired aplastic anemia. Template material for TCR beta VDJ and CDR3 profiling consisted of genomic DNA. TCRdb ran MiXCR on the reads and lists one entry per CDR3 protein. The table has around 200,000 distinct CDR3 sequences, nearly 50% seen once. Whoever was chosen for sequencing had shown CD8+CD57+ cell expansion by flow cytometry. Sequenced sample: sorted CD4+, CD8+, or CD8+CD57+ T cells (not recorded which) from PBMCs. These receptors originate from a human donor with aplastic anemia.

The chain has TRBV2 and TRBJ1-2; D unresolved. The V gene's germline CDR1 is SNHLY and CDR2 FYNNEI. The V end lost 8 bases, the J end lost 7 bases, and 8 bases lay between the germline ends. The CDR3 extends over 10 amino acids. The CDR3 nucleotides are TGTGCCAGCCCCGGTGGTGGCTACACCTTC. Amino acid sequence: CASPGGGYTF. Full variable domain (rest looked up from reference TRBV2 and TRBJ1-2): EPEVTQTPSHQVTQMGQEVILRCVPISNHLYFYWYRQILGQKVEFLVSFYNNEISEKSEIFDDQFSVERPDGSNFTLKIRSTKLEDSAMYFCASPGGGYTFGSGTRLTVV.

This clonotype was seen ten or more times. This chain joins TRBV5-1 and TRBJ1-2; no clear D gene. The CDR3 length is 12 residues. V was cut by 2 bases and J by 4 bases, with 6 bases left in between. Germline-derived CDR1 and CDR2 are SGHRS and YFSETQ. The chain's CDR3 is CASSLATYGYTF. As DNA, the CDR3 is TGCGCCAGCAGCTTAGCTACCTATGGCTACACCTTC.

This chain joins TRBV3-1 and TRBJ2-7, with D possibly called TRBD1 or TRBD2 (5 bases each). Germline V gives CDR1 LGHDT, CDR2 YNNKEL (reference sequence). The CDR3 is 14 residues long. V was shortened by 3 bases and J by 2 bases, with 11 bases between the two germline ends. The CDR3 region has the DNA TGTGCCAGCAGCCAGGGACCGTTCGCCTACGAGCAGTACTTC. The encoded protein is CASSQGPFAYEQYF.

This clonotype was observed a handful of times. V is TRBV7-9 and J is TRBJ2-1; the D is unclear. Germline V CDR1 and CDR2: SEHNR, FQNEAQ (reference sequence). The V and J ends lost 3 bases and 0 bases respectively, with 3 bases between them. The CDR3 is 13 amino acids. Written as DNA, the CDR3 is TGTGCCAGCAGCTTCGACTCCTACAATGAGCAGTTCTTC. Its translation is CASSFDSYNEQFF.

This rearrangement joins TRBV7-6 to TRBJ1-5, with a possible D match to TRBD1 (6 bases). The CDR3 is 12 amino acids. The V end was cut by 4 bases, the J end by 8 bases, with 9 bases between. Germline-derived CDR1 and CDR2 are SGHVS and FNYEAQ. CDR3 loop: CASSSRGEPQHF. The CDR3 DNA sequence: TGTGCCAGCAGCTCCAGGGGTGAGCCCCAGCATTTT.

This chain connects TRBV15 to TRBJ2-7; 11 nucleotides agree with TRBD2. The V segment lost 3 bases and the J segment 1 base; nucleotides outside the gene matches: 5. Germline V gives CDR1 LNHNV, CDR2 YYDKDF (reference sequence). The CDR3 runs 16 residues. The CDR3 DNA reads as TGTGCCACCAGCAGGGGTAGACTAGCGGGGTCCTACGAGCAGTACTTC. It translates to CATSRGRLAGSYEQYF. Using reference TRBV15 and TRBJ2-7 for the parts outside the CDR3, the full variable domain is DAMVIQNPRYQVTQFGKPVTLSCSQTLNHNVMYWYQQKSSQAPKLLFHYYDKDFNNEADTPDNFQSRRPNTSFCFLDIRSPGLGDTAMYLCATSRGRLAGSYEQYFGPGTRLTVT.

For the CDR3, the DNA is TGCGCCAGCAGTCGCGAGGGAGGTGGCTACACCTTC. It yields the protein CASSREGGGYTF. This sequence joins TRBV5-1 and TRBJ1-2; D remains ambiguous. Germline V gene sequence: CDR1 SGHRS, CDR2 YFSETQ. The V end lost 5 bases, the J end lost 7 bases, and 12 bases lay between the germline ends. CDR3 length: 12 amino acids.

The chain uses TRBV20-1 and TRBJ2-7; 8 positions match TRBD2. This CDR3 has 15 residues. The germline V gene has CDR1 DFQATT and CDR2 SNEGSKA (reference sequence). V lost 3 bases, J lost 0 bases, and 7 bases stayed unmatched. CDR3: CSARRGVQSSYEQYF. DNA for the CDR3: TGCAGTGCTAGGCGGGGGGTCCAGAGCTCCTACGAGCAGTACTTC.

The chain's CDR3 is CAIRTSGNDNEQFF. CDR3 in DNA: TGTGCCATCAGGACTAGCGGGAACGACAATGAGCAGTTCTTC. The rearrangement links TRBV10-3 to TRBJ2-1; TRBD2 agrees at 11 bases. With V trimmed by 6 bases and J by 5 bases, 3 bases remained unmatched. This CDR3 has 14 residues. Germline values: CDR1 ENHRY, CDR2 SYGVKD.

Many counts were recorded for this clonotype. The CDR3: CASSYGGQSTDTQYF. CDR3 nucleotides: TGTGCCAGCAGTTACGGCGGCCAGAGCACAGATACGCAGTATTTT. This rearrangement joins TRBV6-5 to TRBJ2-3; D gene uncertain. Trimming cost V 2 bases and J 0 bases, with 9 bases left between them. Per the germline V gene, CDR1 is MNHEY and CDR2 is SVGAGI. The CDR3 loop spans 15 amino acids.

This chain connects TRBV2 to TRBJ2-7; no reliable D call. The germline V gene encodes CDR1 SNHLY and CDR2 FYNNEI. V was pared by 6 bases and J by 3 bases, with 15 bases between. The CDR3 runs to 14 residues. Here the CDR3 DNA reads TGTGCCAGCAGCTTAGGGCTGAAGCACTACGAGCAGTACTTC. Amino acid sequence: CASSLGLKHYEQYF.